This T cell receptor (beta chain) originates from a study of cytomegalovirus exposure and HLA in healthy donors. General observations from the study: Most of the CMV-associated TCR beta chains (in a later analysis) appeared to be HLA-restricted.

The CDR3 totals 17 residues. The sample holds a few counts of this clone. Its target is not known. The PCR employed 60 Vbeta primers together with 13 Jbeta primers. Generated by immunoSEQ multiplex PCR, the TCRdb table keeps only in-frame clones and is missing some. The sample includes hundreds of thousands of clones, approximately 81% of them seen just once. The sample comprised PBMCs. The chain combines TRBV21-1 with TRBJ1-5; TRBD1, as called in the table, went unchecked against the DNA. TRBV21-1 is classified as a pseudogene. The TCR was taken from a girl between 2 and 10 years old in good health and CMV-seronegative. The CDR3 spells CASSLDRVRRGNQPQHF. The CDR3 DNA sequence: TGTGCCAGCAGCTTGGACAGGGTTCGTAGGGGCAATCAGCCCCAGCATTTT.